These T cell receptor beta chains were read from a single sample in a study of blood T cell repertoires in COVID-19. Method: immunoSEQ multiplex PCR; TCRdb's copy keeps in-frame clones and lacks some. The table shows about 270,000 clones, with less than 85% occurring only once. Sequencing was carried out using peripheral blood. The receptors derive from a woman between 18 and 29 years old with acute or convalescent COVID-19. CDR3s include the opening cysteine and the closing phenylalanine or tryptophan. The order of the fields is clone size, J gene, V gene, D gene, CDR3 protein, CDR3 DNA. A D gene is named only where the DNA matches it firmly. The size field is filled for only some rows; it gives once, few, many or a size class.

clone_size: NA; j_call: TRBJ2-7; v_call: TRBV27; d_call: NA; cdr3_aa: CASSSLRGRRPYEQYF; cdr3_nt: TGTGCCAGCAGTTCGCTGCGGGGCCGAAGGCCCTACGAGCAGTACTTC
clone_size: NA; j_call: TRBJ2-3; v_call: TRBV5-5; d_call: NA; cdr3_aa: CASSHGQSRTDTQYF; cdr3_nt: TGTGCCAGCAGCCATGGACAGTCCCGAACAGATACGCAGTATTTT
clone_size: NA; j_call: TRBJ2-1; v_call: TRBV5-4; d_call: NA; cdr3_aa: CAPAGRVYPNEQFF; cdr3_nt: TGTGCCCCCGCCGGGCGGGTTTATCCCAATGAGCAGTTCTTC
clone_size: NA; j_call: TRBJ1-6; v_call: TRBV6-5; d_call: TRBD1; cdr3_aa: CASSYWGQNNSPLHF; cdr3_nt: TGTGCCAGCAGTTACTGGGGACAGAATAATTCACCCCTCCACTTT
clone_size: NA; j_call: TRBJ2-2; v_call: TRBV6-2/TRBV6-3; d_call: TRBD1; cdr3_aa: CASSYRDSTGELFF; cdr3_nt: TGTGCCAGCAGTTACCGGGACAGCACCGGGGAGCTGTTTTTT
clone_size: few; j_call: TRBJ2-3; v_call: TRBV19; d_call: TRBD2; cdr3_aa: CASSIGALGGRTDTQYF; cdr3_nt: TGTGCCAGTAGTATAGGGGCCCTGGGCGGGAGAACAGATACGCAGTATTTT
clone_size: NA; j_call: TRBJ2-3; v_call: TRBV29-1; d_call: TRBD2; cdr3_aa: CSVDGGGTDTQYF; cdr3_nt: TGCAGCGTTGACGGGGGGGGCACAGATACGCAGTATTTT
clone_size: NA; j_call: TRBJ1-3; v_call: TRBV5-1; d_call: TRBD1; cdr3_aa: CASSWTGVFTGNTIYF; cdr3_nt: TGCGCCAGCAGCTGGACAGGGGTATTTACTGGAAACACCATATATTTT
clone_size: NA; j_call: TRBJ2-5; v_call: TRBV5-5; d_call: TRBD2; cdr3_aa: CASSSLGGRGSETQYF; cdr3_nt: TGTGCCAGCAGCTCCCTGGGCGGGAGAGGGTCGGAGACCCAGTACTTC
clone_size: NA; j_call: TRBJ2-2; v_call: TRBV24-1; d_call: NA; cdr3_aa: CATSDAYRGELFF; cdr3_nt: TGTGCCACCAGTGATGCATACAGGGGGGAGCTGTTTTTT
clone_size: NA; j_call: TRBJ2-3; v_call: TRBV12-5; d_call: TRBD1; cdr3_aa: CASARDSKMDTQYF; cdr3_nt: TGTGCTAGTGCCCGGGACAGTAAAATGGATACGCAGTATTTT
clone_size: NA; j_call: TRBJ2-1; v_call: TRBV28; d_call: NA; cdr3_aa: CASTLRENEQFF; cdr3_nt: TGTGCCAGCACCCTCAGGGAAAATGAGCAGTTCTTC
clone_size: NA; j_call: TRBJ1-4; v_call: TRBV12-5; d_call: NA; cdr3_aa: CASGLARSRKLFF; cdr3_nt: TGTGCTAGTGGTTTGGCCCGTTCGAGAAAACTGTTTTTT
clone_size: NA; j_call: TRBJ2-7; v_call: TRBV9; d_call: TRBD2; cdr3_aa: CASSRGLAGVGLYEQYF; cdr3_nt: TGTGCCAGCAGCAGAGGACTAGCGGGAGTAGGGCTTTACGAGCAGTACTTC
clone_size: NA; j_call: TRBJ2-1; v_call: TRBV6-6; d_call: NA; cdr3_aa: CASSYRGIDEQFF; cdr3_nt: TGTGCCAGCAGTTACAGGGGTATTGATGAGCAGTTCTTC
clone_size: once; j_call: TRBJ2-2; v_call: TRBV7-2; d_call: TRBD2; cdr3_aa: CASRRTSGTHTGELFF; cdr3_nt: TGTGCCAGCAGAAGGACTAGCGGGACACACACCGGGGAGCTGTTTTTT
clone_size: NA; j_call: TRBJ1-1; v_call: TRBV29-1; d_call: TRBD1; cdr3_aa: CSVKQGAPEAFF; cdr3_nt: TGCAGCGTAAAGCAGGGGGCTCCTGAAGCTTTCTTT
clone_size: few; j_call: TRBJ1-1; v_call: TRBV27; d_call: NA; cdr3_aa: CASSLSSGLDTEAFF; cdr3_nt: TGTGCCAGCAGTTTATCCTCAGGGTTGGACACTGAAGCTTTCTTT
clone_size: once; j_call: TRBJ2-2; v_call: TRBV14; d_call: NA; cdr3_aa: CASSQDFRRKNTGELFF; cdr3_nt: TGTGCCAGCAGCCAAGATTTTAGGCGGAAGAACACCGGGGAGCTGTTTTTT
clone_size: NA; j_call: TRBJ1-4; v_call: TRBV7-9; d_call: TRBD1; cdr3_aa: CASSLSTGGEKLFF; cdr3_nt: TGTGCCAGCAGCTTATCCACAGGGGGTGAAAAACTGTTTTTT
clone_size: NA; j_call: TRBJ2-2; v_call: TRBV6-5; d_call: NA; cdr3_aa: CASSPGALSGELFF; cdr3_nt: TGTGCCAGCAGTCCGGGAGCTCTGTCTGGGGAGCTGTTTTTT
clone_size: NA; j_call: TRBJ2-7; v_call: TRBV20-1; d_call: TRBD2; cdr3_aa: CSASTSGGAFRQYF; cdr3_nt: TGCAGTGCAAGTACTAGCGGGGGGGCCTTTAGGCAGTACTTC
clone_size: once; j_call: TRBJ2-2; v_call: TRBV13; d_call: TRBD2; cdr3_aa: CASSLQGLARTSNTGELFF; cdr3_nt: TGTGCCAGCAGCCTACAGGGACTAGCGAGAACATCGAACACCGGGGAGCTGTTTTTT
clone_size: NA; j_call: TRBJ1-1; v_call: TRBV7-9; d_call: TRBD1; cdr3_aa: CASRQGDTEAFF; cdr3_nt: TGTGCCAGCCGACAGGGGGACACTGAAGCTTTCTTT
clone_size: NA; j_call: TRBJ2-3; v_call: TRBV6-2/TRBV6-3; d_call: TRBD2; cdr3_aa: CASSYSTAGGSTDTQYF; cdr3_nt: TGTGCCAGCAGTTACTCGACAGCGGGGGGATCCACAGATACGCAGTATTTT
clone_size: NA; j_call: TRBJ2-5; v_call: TRBV14; d_call: NA; cdr3_aa: CASSQEDTGLIRARGRQETQYF; cdr3_nt: TGTGCCAGCAGCCAAGAAGACACAGGACTAATCCGTGCGCGGGGCCGCCAAGAGACCCAGTACTTC
clone_size: NA; j_call: TRBJ2-1; v_call: TRBV2; d_call: NA; cdr3_aa: CASSEIDGRVRDEQFF; cdr3_nt: TGTGCCAGCAGTGAAATCGATGGCAGGGTACGCGATGAGCAGTTCTTC
clone_size: NA; j_call: TRBJ2-1; v_call: TRBV11-2; d_call: TRBD2; cdr3_aa: CASSFSLVAGNNEQFF; cdr3_nt: TGTGCCAGCAGCTTCTCGCTTGTAGCGGGCAACAATGAGCAGTTCTTC
clone_size: NA; j_call: TRBJ1-4; v_call: TRBV7-9; d_call: NA; cdr3_aa: CASSTGFEKLFF; cdr3_nt: TGTGCCAGCAGTACAGGGTTTGAAAAACTGTTTTTT
clone_size: NA; j_call: TRBJ2-1; v_call: TRBV19; d_call: NA; cdr3_aa: CASSMEGAGYNEQFF; cdr3_nt: TGTGCCAGTAGTATGGAGGGAGCGGGCTACAATGAGCAGTTCTTC
clone_size: NA; j_call: TRBJ1-6; v_call: TRBV19; d_call: TRBD1; cdr3_aa: CASSPDRVRLHF; cdr3_nt: TGTGCCAGTAGTCCAGACAGGGTGCGCCTCCACTTT
clone_size: NA; j_call: TRBJ2-2; v_call: TRBV19; d_call: TRBD2; cdr3_aa: CASRAGANTGELFF; cdr3_nt: TGTGCCAGTAGAGCGGGGGCGAACACCGGGGAGCTGTTTTTT
clone_size: many; j_call: TRBJ1-6; v_call: TRBV19; d_call: TRBD1; cdr3_aa: CASSKGQGGSYNSPLHF; cdr3_nt: TGTGCCAGTAGCAAAGGACAGGGAGGCTCCTATAATTCACCCCTCCACTTT
clone_size: NA; j_call: TRBJ1-4; v_call: TRBV7-9; d_call: TRBD1; cdr3_aa: CASSSTGTGFTTNEKLFF; cdr3_nt: TGTGCCAGCAGCTCTACCGGGACAGGGTTTACGACTAATGAAAAACTGTTTTTT
clone_size: NA; j_call: TRBJ1-1; v_call: TRBV12-3/TRBV12-4; d_call: TRBD1; cdr3_aa: CASSQQGSTEAFF; cdr3_nt: TGTGCCAGCAGTCAACAGGGGTCCACTGAAGCTTTCTTT
clone_size: NA; j_call: TRBJ2-2; v_call: TRBV4-1; d_call: NA; cdr3_aa: CASSQDPQRELFF; cdr3_nt: TGCGCCAGCAGCCAAGATCCCCAAAGGGAGCTGTTTTTT
clone_size: NA; j_call: TRBJ2-1; v_call: TRBV15; d_call: TRBD2; cdr3_aa: CATSSPIWTSGRRGSYNEQFF; cdr3_nt: TGTGCCACCAGCAGCCCAATATGGACTAGCGGGAGGAGGGGGTCCTACAATGAGCAGTTCTTC
clone_size: NA; j_call: TRBJ2-3; v_call: TRBV2; d_call: NA; cdr3_aa: CASSEVTADSTDTQYF; cdr3_nt: TGTGCCAGCAGTGAAGTAACAGCCGATAGCACAGATACGCAGTATTTT
clone_size: once; j_call: TRBJ2-1; v_call: TRBV5-1; d_call: TRBD2; cdr3_aa: CASSPGTSGSSYNEQFF; cdr3_nt: TGCGCCAGCAGCCCCGGGACTAGCGGGAGCTCCTACAATGAGCAGTTCTTC
clone_size: NA; j_call: TRBJ2-3; v_call: TRBV2; d_call: TRBD1; cdr3_aa: CASMWTGSDTQYF; cdr3_nt: TGTGCCAGCATGTGGACAGGATCAGATACGCAGTATTTT
clone_size: NA; j_call: TRBJ1-6; v_call: TRBV5-1; d_call: TRBD1; cdr3_aa: CASRGTGADSPLHF; cdr3_nt: TGCGCCAGCCGAGGGACAGGGGCCGATTCACCCCTCCACTTT
clone_size: once; j_call: TRBJ1-6; v_call: TRBV30; d_call: NA; cdr3_aa: CAWSGGDNSPLHF; cdr3_nt: TGTGCCTGGAGTGGGGGGGATAATTCACCCCTCCACTTT
clone_size: NA; j_call: TRBJ2-7; v_call: TRBV7-2; d_call: NA; cdr3_aa: CASSLSRSRYEQYF; cdr3_nt: TGTGCCAGCAGCTTAAGCAGGTCACGCTACGAGCAGTACTTC
clone_size: many; j_call: TRBJ2-7; v_call: TRBV6-2/TRBV6-3; d_call: TRBD2; cdr3_aa: CASSYPRGLAEAYEQYF; cdr3_nt: TGTGCCAGCAGTTACCCCCGGGGACTAGCGGAGGCCTACGAGCAGTACTTC
clone_size: NA; j_call: TRBJ2-1; v_call: TRBV29-1; d_call: NA; cdr3_aa: CSVELQKDNEQFF; cdr3_nt: TGCAGCGTTGAATTACAGAAAGACAATGAGCAGTTCTTC
clone_size: NA; j_call: TRBJ1-2; v_call: TRBV25-1; d_call: NA; cdr3_aa: CASSDSRRTNYGYTF; cdr3_nt: TGTGCCAGCAGTGATAGTCGGCGGACTAACTATGGCTACACCTTC
clone_size: NA; j_call: TRBJ2-5; v_call: TRBV12-3/TRBV12-4; d_call: TRBD1; cdr3_aa: CASSSPGQGDYF; cdr3_nt: TGTGCCAGCAGTTCTCCGGGACAGGGTGACTACTTC
clone_size: NA; j_call: TRBJ2-7; v_call: TRBV11-2; d_call: NA; cdr3_aa: CASSRDLPYEQYF; cdr3_nt: TGTGCCAGCAGCCGAGATCTGCCATACGAGCAGTACTTC
clone_size: NA; j_call: TRBJ2-1; v_call: TRBV24-1; d_call: TRBD1; cdr3_aa: CATSGTGMDNEQFF; cdr3_nt: TGTGCCACCAGCGGGACAGGTATGGACAATGAGCAGTTCTTC
clone_size: NA; j_call: TRBJ1-1; v_call: TRBV18; d_call: NA; cdr3_aa: CASSPSQKNTEAFF; cdr3_nt: TGTGCCAGCTCACCAAGTCAGAAGAACACTGAAGCTTTCTTT
clone_size: NA; j_call: TRBJ1-4; v_call: TRBV6-5; d_call: TRBD1; cdr3_aa: CASSYRLGQGNEKLFF; cdr3_nt: TGTGCCAGCAGTTACCGACTGGGACAGGGAAATGAAAAACTGTTTTTT
clone_size: NA; j_call: TRBJ2-7; v_call: TRBV6-5; d_call: TRBD1; cdr3_aa: CASSSRQGQTTYEQYF; cdr3_nt: TGTGCCAGCAGTTCACGACAGGGTCAAACCACCTACGAGCAGTACTTC
clone_size: NA; j_call: TRBJ2-2; v_call: TRBV9; d_call: NA; cdr3_aa: CASSPAVGAGTNTGELFF; cdr3_nt: TGTGCCAGCAGCCCAGCAGTAGGGGCGGGAACGAACACCGGGGAGCTGTTTTTT
clone_size: NA; j_call: TRBJ2-3; v_call: TRBV7-3; d_call: TRBD2; cdr3_aa: CASSQGLAGATDTQYF; cdr3_nt: TGTGCCAGCAGCCAGGGACTAGCGGGAGCCACAGATACGCAGTATTTT
clone_size: NA; j_call: TRBJ1-4; v_call: TRBV18; d_call: TRBD1; cdr3_aa: CASSHRDRNLSTNEKLFF; cdr3_nt: TGTGCCAGCTCCCACCGGGACAGAAACCTTTCAACTAATGAAAAACTGTTTTTT
clone_size: few; j_call: TRBJ1-2; v_call: TRBV18; d_call: NA; cdr3_aa: CASSPPQGLYGYTF; cdr3_nt: TGTGCCAGCTCACCACCCCAGGGTCTCTATGGCTACACCTTC
clone_size: few; j_call: TRBJ1-2; v_call: TRBV24-1; d_call: TRBD1; cdr3_aa: CATSEGSTGVDYTF; cdr3_nt: TGTGCCACCAGTGAGGGGTCAACAGGGGTGGACTACACCTTC
clone_size: once; j_call: TRBJ1-6; v_call: TRBV7-8; d_call: NA; cdr3_aa: CASSSVSNSPLHF; cdr3_nt: TGTGCCAGCAGCTCAGTCTCCAATTCACCCCTCCACTTT
clone_size: NA; j_call: TRBJ2-5; v_call: TRBV12-3/TRBV12-4; d_call: NA; cdr3_aa: CASSLEETQYF; cdr3_nt: TGTGCCAGCAGTCTTGAAGAGACCCAGTACTTC
clone_size: NA; j_call: TRBJ2-6; v_call: TRBV19; d_call: NA; cdr3_aa: CASSPGAPSGANVLTF; cdr3_nt: TGTGCCAGTAGTCCAGGCGCCCCCTCCGGGGCCAACGTCCTGACTTTC